This is a list of T cell receptor beta chains from one sample in a study of technical replicates of blood from a few donors. Assay used: immunoSEQ multiplex PCR; TCRdb lists only in-frame clones, some missing. The sample gives about 88,000 clones, roughly 93% of which show up once; about 0.23% is in the top ten. The source material was T cells isolated from PBMCs. All receptors come from a human donor in good health. Both conserved end residues are part of each CDR3. D genes are given only for firm matches. Clone size, where shown, is once, few, many, or a class for clones that have expanded.

>TRBD2|TRBV28|-|TRBJ2-5|19
TGTGCCAGCAGGAGTTTGGGATACGCGTGGCGGGAGGGAGGAGAGACCCAGTACTTC
CASRSLGYAWREGGETQYF
>-|TRBV6-6|-|TRBJ2-5|15
TGTGCCAGCAGTTACGAAAGACAGGTCCAAGAGACCCAGTACTTC
CASSYERQVQETQYF
>TRBD1|TRBV29-1|-|TRBJ1-2|13
TGCAGCGTTCGGACAGGACAAAACTATGGCTACACCTTC
CSVRTGQNYGYTF
>TRBD2|TRBV5-1|-|TRBJ2-3|17
TGCGCCAGCAGCTTGGGGGCCCTAGCGGGAGGCACAGATACGCAGTATTTT
CASSLGALAGGTDTQYF
>TRBD1|TRBV7-9|-|TRBJ2-2|14
TGTGCCAGCAAGAAGACAGGGGGCTCCGGGGAGCTGTTTTTT
CASKKTGGSGELFF
>TRBD1|TRBV19|-|TRBJ1-1|12
TGTGCCACCCGACAGGGTTGGACTGAAGCTTTCTTT
CATRQGWTEAFF
>-|TRBV25-1|-|TRBJ2-1|16
TGTGCCAGCAGTGAATTCAAGGGGGAGTTGAGATATGAGCAGTTCTTC
CASSEFKGELRYEQFF
>TRBD2|TRBV27|-|TRBJ2-3|23
TGTGCCAGCAGTTTATCGAATGGCTACGTCGCCCCTCCTAGCGGGAGGGCCAAAGATACGCAGTATTTT
CASSLSNGYVAPPSGRAKDTQYF
>-|TRBV11-2|-|TRBJ2-5|15
TGTGCCAGCAGCTTAGTGGGCCGGATTCAAGAGACCCAGTACTTC
CASSLVGRIQETQYF
>-|TRBV4-2|few|TRBJ1-4|13
TGTGCCAGCAGCCCGGGGGCTAATGAAAAACTGTTTTTT
CASSPGANEKLFF
>-|TRBV4-2|-|TRBJ1-5|18
TGTGCCAGCAGCCAAGAACCCACTGTGCCGGGGAGCAATCAGCCCCAGCATTTT
CASSQEPTVPGSNQPQHF
>-|TRBV29-1|-|TRBJ2-7|13
TGCAGCGTGGAGGCATTGGGGAGCCACGAGCAGTACTTC
CSVEALGSHEQYF
>TRBD1|TRBV6-5|-|TRBJ1-2|13
TGTGCCAGCAGTCACGGGACAGGGCTTGGCTACACCTTC
CASSHGTGLGYTF
>TRBD2|TRBV5-4|-|TRBJ2-5|16
TGTGCCAGCAGCTTGGGTGGGCGGGGGAGCCAAGAGACCCAGTACTTC
CASSLGGRGSQETQYF
>TRBD1|TRBV7-9|-|TRBJ2-1|17
TGTGCCAGCAGCCCTAGACCCGGACAGGGGGTGGACAATGAGCAGTTCTTC
CASSPRPGQGVDNEQFF
>-|TRBV5-1|-|TRBJ2-5|13
TGCGCCAGCAGAGGGGGAGCCCAAGAGACCCAGTACTTC
CASRGGAQETQYF
>-|TRBV7-6|-|TRBJ2-7|16
TGTGCCAGCAGCTTAGGGGGTTTGCTGTCCCCGGGGGAGCAGTACTTC
CASSLGGLLSPGEQYF
>-|TRBV7-6|-|TRBJ2-7|13
TGTGCCAGCAGCTTAGTAGGGGCCCACGAGCAGTACTTC
CASSLVGAHEQYF
>-|TRBV25-1|-|TRBJ2-5|13
TGTGCCAGCAGAAGGGGTCCCCAAGAGACCCAGTACTTC
CASRRGPQETQYF
>-|TRBV7-9|-|TRBJ1-4|16
TGTGCCAGCAGCCCCAGCCTGGGAGAGCCTAATGAAAAACTGTTTTTT
CASSPSLGEPNEKLFF
>TRBD1|TRBV5-4|-|TRBJ1-1|15
TGTGCCAGCAGCCGAACCGGGACAGTGGGCACTGAAGCTTTCTTT
CASSRTGTVGTEAFF
>TRBD1|TRBV4-2|-|TRBJ2-3|15
TGTGCCAGCAGCCCCATTCAGGGGGCAACAGATACGCAGTATTTT
CASSPIQGATDTQYF
>-|TRBV18|-|TRBJ1-3|16
TGTGCCAGCTCACCACCGAACAAACAACGCGGAGACACCATATATTTT
CASSPPNKQRGDTIYF
>-|TRBV4-2|-|TRBJ1-2|15
TGTGCCAGCAGCCAAGATAGGGGGTCCTTCTATGGCTACACCTTC
CASSQDRGSFYGYTF
>TRBD2|TRBV29-1|-|TRBJ2-1|14
TGCAGCGTGGTCCTAGCGGCCTCCTACAATGAGCAGTTCTTC
CSVVLAASYNEQFF
>TRBD2|TRBV2|once|TRBJ2-2|16
TGTGCCAGCAGGGTCATGGCGGGGGCGAACACCGGGGAGCTGTTTTTT
CASRVMAGANTGELFF
>TRBD2|TRBV5-1|-|TRBJ2-2|16
TGCGCCAGCAGCTGGACTAGCGGGAGAAACACCGGGGAGCTGTTTTTT
CASSWTSGRNTGELFF
>TRBD2|TRBV6-5|-|TRBJ2-7|13
TGTGCCAGCTCCGGGACTAGCAAATACGAGCAGTACTTC
CASSGTSKYEQYF
>-|TRBV29-1|-|TRBJ2-1|15
TGCAGCGTTGGATCATTCCCGGGGTCCTACAATGAGCAGTTCTTC
CSVGSFPGSYNEQFF
>-|TRBV7-9|-|TRBJ1-1|13
TGTGCCAGCAGCCATACAGGGTCCCTTGAAGCTTTCTTT
CASSHTGSLEAFF
>TRBD1|TRBV5-1|-|TRBJ1-6|15
TGCGCCAGCAGCCCTCTAGGGACAGGGGCTTCACCCCTCCACTTT
CASSPLGTGASPLHF
>-|TRBV9|-|TRBJ1-3|15
TGTGCCAGCAGCGTAGGGGGGCAGGGGGGAAACACCATATATTTT
CASSVGGQGGNTIYF
>-|TRBV4-1|-|TRBJ2-7|18
TGCGCCAGCAGCCAAGGCTCTATACTCCCGGGACACTTCTACGAGCAGTACTTC
CASSQGSILPGHFYEQYF
>TRBD1|TRBV5-1|-|TRBJ1-1|15
TGCGCCAGCAGCTCCTCAGCGACAGGGGGCACTGAAGCTTTCTTT
CASSSSATGGTEAFF
>TRBD1|TRBV6-5|-|TRBJ1-3|14
TGTGCCAGCAGAACAGGGGGCTCTGGAAACACCATATATTTT
CASRTGGSGNTIYF
>TRBD1|TRBV5-5|-|TRBJ1-6|16
TGTGCCAGCAGCTTGGAAGGGACAGCTTATAATTCACCCCTCCACTTT
CASSLEGTAYNSPLHF
>-|TRBV7-6|-|TRBJ1-1|13
TGTGCCAGCAGCCGGGGGACCGCCGGTGAAGCTTTCTTT
CASSRGTAGEAFF
>TRBD2|TRBV2|-|TRBJ2-2|15
TGTGCCAGCAGTGATCCCAGCGGGAGGGCCGGGGAGCTGTTTTTT
CASSDPSGRAGELFF
>-|TRBV7-9|-|TRBJ2-5|14
TGTGCCAGCAGCTGGGTGCAGGGCGGAGAGACCCAGTACTTC
CASSWVQGGETQYF
>TRBD2|TRBV2|-|TRBJ2-3|17
TGTGCCAGCAGTGAAGGTCGCCGACTAGCGGCGGGGGATACGCAGTATTTT
CASSEGRRLAAGDTQYF
>-|TRBV20-1|-|TRBJ2-5|11
TGCAGTGCTCTAGGAGGGGAGACCCAGTACTTC
CSALGGETQYF
>TRBD1|TRBV5-1|-|TRBJ2-7|14
TGCGCCAGCAGCGGACAGGGATCTACCTACGAGCAGTACTTC
CASSGQGSTYEQYF
>TRBD1|TRBV4-2|once|TRBJ2-7|16
TGTGCCAGCAGCCAAGATCAACAGGGGAGAGGGTACGAGCAGTACTTC
CASSQDQQGRGYEQYF
>TRBD1|TRBV19|-|TRBJ1-1|17
TGTGCCAGTATGGTTTCTGAGGGCAGGGGGCCAAGATTCGAAGCTTTCTTT
CASMVSEGRGPRFEAFF
>TRBD1|TRBV18|-|TRBJ2-7|14
TGTGCCAGCTCACCGGGACAGGTTAGCTACGAGCAGTACTTC
CASSPGQVSYEQYF
>-|TRBV2|few|TRBJ1-2|10
TGTGCCAGCAAGCTCTATGGCTACACCTTC
CASKLYGYTF
>-|TRBV14|once|TRBJ2-7|16
TGTGCCAGCAGCCAAGATTGGGGCGGAGTCTCCTACGAGCAGTACTTC
CASSQDWGGVSYEQYF
>TRBD2|TRBV6-4|-|TRBJ2-5|15
TGTGCCAGCAGTGCCGGGACTAGCGGAGGAGAGACCCAGTACTTC
CASSAGTSGGETQYF
>TRBD1|TRBV7-9|-|TRBJ2-7|14
TGTGCCAGCAGCCCGTGGGACAGGACCTACGAGCAGTACTTC
CASSPWDRTYEQYF
>-|TRBV5-1|-|TRBJ2-7|15
TGCGCCAGCAGCTTGGCTACAGGGAGCTCCTACGAGCAGTACTTC
CASSLATGSSYEQYF
>-|TRBV27|-|TRBJ1-1|18
TGTGCCAGCAGACTAACCTTCGGCTCGACAGATCAGTGGCCTGAAGCTTTCTTT
CASRLTFGSTDQWPEAFF
>TRBD2|TRBV2|-|TRBJ2-7|17
TGTGCCAGCAGTGAAGCGTTATTAGGCGGGAGAACCTACGAGCAGTACTTC
CASSEALLGGRTYEQYF